The 13 T cell receptor beta chains reported below all come from one sample, sequenced in a study of blood T cell repertoires in COVID-19. Sequenced by immunoSEQ multiplex PCR; TCRdb stores in-frame clones only, minus some. The sample yields some 180,000 clones, about 75% seen once. The sequencing input was peripheral blood. These receptors were taken from a woman aged 45-65 years with active or convalescent COVID-19.

The rearrangement links TRBV25-1 to TRBJ2-2, with a tentative D call TRBD1 (5 bases). Trimming took 5 bases from V and 0 from J, leaving 13 bases between them. The V gene's germline CDR1 is MGHDK and CDR2 SYGVNS. The CDR3 covers 16 residues. CDR3: CASSSFQGPNTGELFF. The DNA of the CDR3 is TGTGCCAGCAGTTCATTCCAGGGCCCGAACACCGGGGAGCTGTTTTTT.

V gene TRBV4-2 combines with J gene TRBJ2-1; 8 bases map to TRBD2. The CDR3 length is 16 residues. In germline, CDR1 is LGHNA, CDR2 YNFKEQ. The V and J ends lost 0 bases and 5 bases, in that order; junction bases with no gene match: 6. The CDR3 DNA reads TGTGCCAGCAGCCAAGATACCCAGCGGGGGCACAATGAGCAGTTCTTC. Amino acid sequence: CASSQDTQRGHNEQFF.

The V gene is TRBV2, the J gene TRBJ1-5; 9 nucleotides match TRBD1. The CDR3 spans 14 residues. With V trimmed by 5 bases and J by 7 bases, 6 bases remained unmatched. Germline CDR1 is SNHLY and CDR2 is FYNNEI. The CDR3 nucleotides read TGTGCCAGCAGTCCGACAGGGGGACGGCAGCCCCAGCATTTT. The encoded protein is CASSPTGGRQPQHF.

The chain combines TRBV5-4 with TRBJ2-1; 8 nucleotides line up with TRBD1. The CDR3 loop spans 15 amino acids. The V gene's germline CDR1 is SGHNT and CDR2 YYREEE (reference sequence). The V segment lost 6 bases and the J segment 6 bases; nucleotides outside the gene matches: 11. CDR3 in DNA: TGTGCCAGCAACATGGACAGGGTGAGTGGCAATGAGCAGTTCTTC. Translating gives CASNMDRVSGNEQFF.

The gene calls are TRBV29-1 and TRBJ2-5, with 13 bases fitting TRBD2. J was trimmed by 4 bases and V by 7 bases; bases with no gene match: 6. CDR1 is SQVTM, CDR2 ANQGSEA, per germline. The CDR3 contains 14 residues. The CDR3 DNA sequence: TGCAGCGCCCTCGGGACTAGCGGGGCAGAGACCCAGTACTTC. Protein product: CSALGTSGAETQYF.

CDR3 nucleotide sequence: TGTGCCAGCAGCCCCCCCCCGGCGGGAGAAGGGGGACGGGAGCAGTTCTTC. Translation gives CASSPPPAGEGGREQFF. V and J are TRBV5-4 and TRBJ2-1, with TRBD2 as a possible D gene (7 bases). V was trimmed by 4 bases and J by 10 bases, leaving 27 bases between them. Germline assignment: CDR1 SGHNT and CDR2 YYREEE (reference sequence). This CDR3 region has 17 residues. Full variable domain (remainder filled in from reference TRBV5-4 and TRBJ2-1): ETGVTQSPTHLIKTRGQQVTLRCSSQSGHNTVSWYQQALGQGPQFIFQYYREEENGRGNFPPRFSGLQFPNYSSELNVNALELDDSALYLCASSPPPAGEGGREQFFGPGTRLTVL.

The V gene is TRBV11-1, the J gene TRBJ2-1, with TRBD2 matching 9 bases. The CDR3 is 16 amino acids. V shed 4 bases, J shed 5 bases, and the junction held 9 bases outside the gene matches. Per germline, CDR1 SGHAT and CDR2 FQDESV (reference sequence). The CDR3 bases are TGTGCCAGCAGCTCTTCGGGTAGCGGGGGAAACAATGAGCAGTTCTTC. Protein: CASSSSGSGGNNEQFF. Filled out from reference TRBV11-1 and TRBJ2-1, the complete variable domain reads EAEVAQSPRYKITEKSQAVAFWCDPISGHATLYWYRQILGQGPELLVQFQDESVVDDSQLPKDRFSAERLKGVDSTLKIQPAELGDSAMYLCASSSSGSGGNNEQFFGPGTRLTVL.

This clone came up a few times. The genes are TRBV27 and TRBJ2-3, with TRBD1 matching over 7 bases. Germline V lookup: CDR1 MNHEY, CDR2 SMNVEV (reference sequence). J lost 0 bases, V lost 8 bases, and 8 bases had no gene match. CDR3 length equals 15 residues. The CDR3 region is CASSQTTGSTDTQYF. DNA for the CDR3: TGTGCCAGCTCCCAAACGACAGGGAGCACAGATACGCAGTATTTT.

The chain employs TRBV28 and TRBJ2-7, with 11 bases aligning to TRBD1. The CDR3 consists of 15 residues. The germline CDR1 and CDR2 sequences are MDHEN and SYDVKM. V shed 7 bases, J shed 3 bases, and the junction held 8 bases outside the gene matches. CDR3 sequence: CASTEPGQGVYEQYF. CDR3 in DNA: TGTGCCAGCACCGAACCGGGACAGGGGGTCTACGAGCAGTACTTC.

The chain employs TRBV28 and TRBJ1-1; no clear D. Trimming removed 2 bases from V and 6 bases from J, with 7 bases in between. The germline V gene has CDR1 MDHEN and CDR2 SYDVKM. This CDR3 region has 12 residues. This CDR3 is CASSLRVSEAFF. DNA of the CDR3: TGTGCCAGCAGTTTACGAGTATCTGAAGCTTTCTTT. The variable domain in full, with the rest retrieved from reference TRBV28 and TRBJ1-1, is DVKVTQSSRYLVKRTGEKVFLECVQDMDHENMFWYRQDPGLGLRLIYFSYDVKMKEKGDIPEGYSVSREKKERFSLILESASTNQTSMYLCASSLRVSEAFFGQGTRLTVV.

The chain joins TRBV24-1 to TRBJ2-7; 11 bases are a match to TRBD1. This CDR3 comprises 15 residues. Trimming cost V 5 bases and J 3 bases; bases outside gene matches: 5. Germline V CDR1 and CDR2: KGHDR, SFDVKD. CDR3 region: CATSAAGTGGYEQYF. The CDR3 DNA reads TGTGCCACCAGTGCCGCCGGGACAGGGGGCTACGAGCAGTACTTC.

The gene calls are TRBV7-3 and TRBJ2-3; 8 nucleotides line up with TRBD2. Losses at the gene ends were 5 bases for V and 6 bases for J; bases not matched to a gene: 7. Per the germline V gene, CDR1 is SGHTA and CDR2 is FQGTGA. This CDR3 region has 14 residues. The CDR3 coding sequence is TGTGCCAGCAGCCATAGCGGGGCGGTCGATACGCAGTATTTT. Residues: CASSHSGAVDTQYF.

The rearrangement links TRBV28 to TRBJ1-6; TRBD1 matches at 7 bases. This CDR3 comprises 13 residues. V was pared by 6 bases and J by 9 bases, with 5 bases of the junction left unmatched. In germline, CDR1 is MDHEN, CDR2 SYDVKM. CDR3 DNA sequence: TGTGCCAGCAGCCAAACAGGGGTTTCACCCCTCCACTTT. This gives the protein CASSQTGVSPLHF.